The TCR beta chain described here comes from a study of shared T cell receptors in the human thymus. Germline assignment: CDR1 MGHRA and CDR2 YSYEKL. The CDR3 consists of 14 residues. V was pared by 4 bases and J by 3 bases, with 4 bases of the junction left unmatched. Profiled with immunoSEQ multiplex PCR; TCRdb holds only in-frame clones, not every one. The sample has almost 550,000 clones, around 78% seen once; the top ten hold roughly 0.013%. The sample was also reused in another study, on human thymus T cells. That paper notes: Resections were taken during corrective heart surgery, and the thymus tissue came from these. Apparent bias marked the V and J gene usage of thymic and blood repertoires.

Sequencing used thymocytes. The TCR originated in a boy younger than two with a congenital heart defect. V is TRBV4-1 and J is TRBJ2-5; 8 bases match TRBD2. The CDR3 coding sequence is TGCGCCAGCAGCCCCAGAGCGGGAGAAGAGACCCAGTACTTC. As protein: CASSPRAGEETQYF.